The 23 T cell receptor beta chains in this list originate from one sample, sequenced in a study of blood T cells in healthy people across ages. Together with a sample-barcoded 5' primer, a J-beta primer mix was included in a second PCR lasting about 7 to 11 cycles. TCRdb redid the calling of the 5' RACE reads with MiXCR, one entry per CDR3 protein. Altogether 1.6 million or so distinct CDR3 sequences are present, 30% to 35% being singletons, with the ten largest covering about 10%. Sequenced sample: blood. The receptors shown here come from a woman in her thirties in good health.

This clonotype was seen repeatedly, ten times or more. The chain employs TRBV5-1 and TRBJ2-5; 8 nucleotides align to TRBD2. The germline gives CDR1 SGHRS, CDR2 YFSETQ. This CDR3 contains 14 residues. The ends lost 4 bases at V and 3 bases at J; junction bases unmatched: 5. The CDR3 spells CASSPAGAKETQYF. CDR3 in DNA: TGCGCCAGCAGCCCAGCGGGGGCGAAAGAGACCCAGTACTTC.

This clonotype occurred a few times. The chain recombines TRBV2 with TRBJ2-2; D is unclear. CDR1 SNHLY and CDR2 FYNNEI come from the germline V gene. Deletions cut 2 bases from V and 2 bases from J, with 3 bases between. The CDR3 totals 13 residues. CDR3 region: CASSETNTGELFF. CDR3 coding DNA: TGTGCCAGCAGTGAAACAAACACCGGGGAGCTGTTTTTT.

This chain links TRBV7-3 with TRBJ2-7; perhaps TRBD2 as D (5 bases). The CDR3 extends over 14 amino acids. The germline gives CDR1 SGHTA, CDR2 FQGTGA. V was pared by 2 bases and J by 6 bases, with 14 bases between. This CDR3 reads CASSLLPGSSEQYF. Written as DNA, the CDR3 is TGTGCCAGCAGCTTATTACCGGGAAGCAGCGAGCAGTACTTC.

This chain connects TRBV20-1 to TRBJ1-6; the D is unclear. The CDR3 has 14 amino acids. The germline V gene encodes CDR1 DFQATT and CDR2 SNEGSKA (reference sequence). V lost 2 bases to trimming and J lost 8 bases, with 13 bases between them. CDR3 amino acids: CSARTGKTDSPLHF. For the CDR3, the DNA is TGCAGTGCTAGAACCGGGAAAACAGATTCACCCCTCCACTTT.

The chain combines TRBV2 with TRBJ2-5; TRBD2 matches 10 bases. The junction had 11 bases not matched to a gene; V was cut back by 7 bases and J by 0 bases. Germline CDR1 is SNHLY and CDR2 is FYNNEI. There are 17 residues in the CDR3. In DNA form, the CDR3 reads TGTGCCAGCAAGATAGGACTAGCGGTGGGGTACCAAGAGACCCAGTACTTC. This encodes CASKIGLAVGYQETQYF.

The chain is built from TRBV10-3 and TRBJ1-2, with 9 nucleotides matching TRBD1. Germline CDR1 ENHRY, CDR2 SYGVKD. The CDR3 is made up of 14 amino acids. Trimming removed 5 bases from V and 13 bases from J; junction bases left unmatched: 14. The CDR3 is CAISTSGQGLVVTF. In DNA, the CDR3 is TGTGCCATCAGTACCTCGGGACAGGGATTGGTGGTCACCTTC.

CDR3 protein: CSTSPGPDQPQHF. The DNA of the CDR3 is TGCAGCACCTCCCCAGGGCCAGATCAGCCCCAGCATTTT. The chain recombines TRBV29-1 with TRBJ1-5; the D gene is possibly TRBD1 (5 bases). V shed 8 bases and J shed 5 bases, with 16 bases lying between them. CDR1 SQVTM and CDR2 ANQGSEA come from the germline V gene. This CDR3 spans 13 amino acids.

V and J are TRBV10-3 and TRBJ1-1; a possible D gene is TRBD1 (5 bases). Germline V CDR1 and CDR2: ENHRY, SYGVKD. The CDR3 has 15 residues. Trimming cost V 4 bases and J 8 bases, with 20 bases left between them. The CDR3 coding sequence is TGTGCCATCAGTGTAGGGCAGGGTATCGAGAACGAAGCTTTCTTT. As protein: CAISVGQGIENEAFF.

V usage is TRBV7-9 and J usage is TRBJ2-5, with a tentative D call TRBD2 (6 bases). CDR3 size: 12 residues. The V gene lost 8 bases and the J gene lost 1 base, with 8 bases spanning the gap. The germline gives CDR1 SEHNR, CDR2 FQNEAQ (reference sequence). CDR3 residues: CASGDFQETQYF. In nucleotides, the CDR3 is TGTGCCAGCGGGGACTTCCAAGAGACCCAGTACTTC.

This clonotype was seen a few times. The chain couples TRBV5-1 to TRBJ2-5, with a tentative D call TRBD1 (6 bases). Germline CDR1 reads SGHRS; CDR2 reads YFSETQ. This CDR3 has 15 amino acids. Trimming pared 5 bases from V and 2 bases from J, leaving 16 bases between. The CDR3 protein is CASRRNPGQQETQYF. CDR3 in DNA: TGCGCCAGCAGACGTAATCCGGGACAACAAGAGACCCAGTACTTC.

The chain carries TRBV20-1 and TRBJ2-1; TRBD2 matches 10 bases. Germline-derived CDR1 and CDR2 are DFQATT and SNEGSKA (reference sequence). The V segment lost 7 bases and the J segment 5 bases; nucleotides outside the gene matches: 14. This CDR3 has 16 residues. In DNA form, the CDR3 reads TGCAGTGGTTTGAGCGGGAGGGCCCGATCCCACAATGAGCAGTTCTTC. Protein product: CSGLSGRARSHNEQFF.

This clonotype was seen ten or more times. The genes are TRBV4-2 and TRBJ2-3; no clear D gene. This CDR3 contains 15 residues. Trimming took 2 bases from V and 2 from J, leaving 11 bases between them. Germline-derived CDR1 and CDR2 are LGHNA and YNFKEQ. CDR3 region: CASSQQSSYTDTQYF. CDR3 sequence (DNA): TGTGCCAGCAGCCAACAGAGTTCGTACACAGATACGCAGTATTTT.

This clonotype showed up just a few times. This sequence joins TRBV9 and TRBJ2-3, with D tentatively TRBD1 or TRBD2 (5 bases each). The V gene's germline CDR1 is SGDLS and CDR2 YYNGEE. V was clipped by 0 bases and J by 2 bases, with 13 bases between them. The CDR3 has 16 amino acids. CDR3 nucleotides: TGTGCCAGCAGCGTAGAGAGTGGGGGAATCACAGATACGCAGTATTTT. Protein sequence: CASSVESGGITDTQYF. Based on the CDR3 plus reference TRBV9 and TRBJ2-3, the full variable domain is DSGVTQTPKHLITATGQRVTLRCSPRSGDLSVYWYQQSLDQGLQFLIQYYNGEERAKGNILERFSAQQFPDLHSELNLSSLELGDSALYFCASSVESGGITDTQYFGPGTRLTVL.

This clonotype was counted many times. In DNA form, the CDR3 reads TGCAGCGCCTCCGGGGCCCTCTCCTACAATGAGCAGTTCTTC. This translates into CSASGALSYNEQFF. This chain connects TRBV29-1 to TRBJ2-1; either TRBD1 or TRBD2 may supply D (5 bases each). The CDR3 covers 14 residues. The V end lost 7 bases, the J end lost 0 bases, and 13 bases lay between the germline ends. Germline V gene lookup returns CDR1 SQVTM and CDR2 ANQGSEA.

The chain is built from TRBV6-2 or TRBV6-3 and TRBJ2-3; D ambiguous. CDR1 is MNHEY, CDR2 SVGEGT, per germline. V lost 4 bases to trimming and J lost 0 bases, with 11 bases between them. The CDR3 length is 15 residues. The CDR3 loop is CASSSSLPSTDTQYF. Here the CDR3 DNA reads TGTGCCAGCAGTTCCTCGTTACCTAGCACAGATACGCAGTATTTT.

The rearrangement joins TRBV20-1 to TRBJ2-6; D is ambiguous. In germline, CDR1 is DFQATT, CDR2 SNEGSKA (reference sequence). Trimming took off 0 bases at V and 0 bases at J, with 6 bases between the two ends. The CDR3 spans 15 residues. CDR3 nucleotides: TGCAGTGCTAGAGAGAGGACCTCTGGGGCCAACGTCCTGACTTTC. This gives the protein CSARERTSGANVLTF.

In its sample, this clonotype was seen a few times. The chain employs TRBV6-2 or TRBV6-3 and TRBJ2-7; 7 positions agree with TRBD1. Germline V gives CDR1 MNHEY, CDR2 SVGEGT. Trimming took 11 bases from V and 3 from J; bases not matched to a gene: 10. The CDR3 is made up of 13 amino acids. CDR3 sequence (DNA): TGTGCCTCTTCCGGGACAGCCTTCTACGAGCAGTACTTC. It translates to CASSGTAFYEQYF.

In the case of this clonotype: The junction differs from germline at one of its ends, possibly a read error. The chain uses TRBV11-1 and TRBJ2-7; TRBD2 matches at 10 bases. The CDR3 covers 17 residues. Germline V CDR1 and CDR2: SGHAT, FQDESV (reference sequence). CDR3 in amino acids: CASSLYASGLATYEQYF. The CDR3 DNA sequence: TGCGCCAGCAGCTTATATGCTTCGGGACTAGCGACCTACGAGCAGTACTTC.

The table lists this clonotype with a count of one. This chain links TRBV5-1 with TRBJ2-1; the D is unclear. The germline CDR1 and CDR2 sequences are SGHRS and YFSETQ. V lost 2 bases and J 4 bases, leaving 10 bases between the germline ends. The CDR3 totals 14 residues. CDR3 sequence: CASSFSHKYNEQFF. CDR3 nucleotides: TGCGCCAGCAGCTTTTCTCATAAATACAATGAGCAGTTCTTC.

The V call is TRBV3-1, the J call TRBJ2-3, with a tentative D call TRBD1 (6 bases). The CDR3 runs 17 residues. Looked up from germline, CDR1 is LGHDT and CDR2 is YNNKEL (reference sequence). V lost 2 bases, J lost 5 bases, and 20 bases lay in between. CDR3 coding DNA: TGTGCCAGCAGCCAAACCTTGGGACAACCTATAGGAGATACGCAGTATTTT. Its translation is CASSQTLGQPIGDTQYF.

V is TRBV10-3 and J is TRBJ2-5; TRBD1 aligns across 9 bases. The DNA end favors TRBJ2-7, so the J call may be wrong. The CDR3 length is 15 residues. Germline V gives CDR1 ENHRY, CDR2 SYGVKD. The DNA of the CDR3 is TGTGCCATCAGTGGCCCGGGACAGGGATTCGGCGAGCAGTACTTC. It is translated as CAISGPGQGFGEQYF.

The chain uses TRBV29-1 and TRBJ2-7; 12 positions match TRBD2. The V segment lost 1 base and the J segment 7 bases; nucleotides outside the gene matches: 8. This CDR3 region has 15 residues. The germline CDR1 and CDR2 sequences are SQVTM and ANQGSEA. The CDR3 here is CSVEVPSGRAREQYF. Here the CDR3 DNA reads TGCAGCGTTGAAGTCCCTAGCGGGAGGGCAAGGGAGCAGTACTTC.

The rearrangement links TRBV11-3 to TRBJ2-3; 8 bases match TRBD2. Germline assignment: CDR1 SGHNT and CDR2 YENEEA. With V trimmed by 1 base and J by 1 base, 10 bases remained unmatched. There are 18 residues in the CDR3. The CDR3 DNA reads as TGTGCCAGCAGCTTAGGCCCCTCGGGGCGGGGGGGCACAGATACGCAGTATTTT. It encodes CASSLGPSGRGGTDTQYF.